The 14 T cell receptor beta chains below were found in one sample sequenced in a study of response to subunit inactivated influenza vaccine. TCRdb itself ran the RT-PCR reads through MiXCR, one entry per CDR3 protein. The table records some 800,000 distinct CDR3 sequences, around 20% of them present only once. The specimen comprised PBMCs from blood, sampled around 5 days after vaccination. These receptors were obtained from a man aged 50-60 years who received an inactivated influenza vaccine.

The table lists this clonotype with a few counts. J is TRBJ2-1 and V is TRBV6-5; a weak D match, TRBD2 (5 bases). CDR1 and CDR2 (germline): MNHEY, SVGAGI. Trimming shortened V by 3 bases and J by 8 bases, and 11 bases separated the two germline ends. The CDR3 totals 13 residues. CDR3 region: CASSYGLADEQFF. CDR3 nucleotides: TGTGCCAGCAGTTATGGGCTAGCCGATGAGCAGTTCTTC.

The chain uses TRBV20-1 and TRBJ1-3, with 7 bases that match TRBD1. CDR1 is DFQATT and CDR2 is SNEGSKA in the germline V gene (reference sequence). The CDR3 covers 13 residues. Unmatched junction bases numbered 4, after V lost 3 bases and J lost 5 bases. CDR3: CSASEGQRNTIYF. The CDR3 region has the DNA TGCAGTGCTAGTGAGGGACAGAGAAACACCATATATTTT.

This clonotype turned up a few times. The gene calls are TRBV12-3 or TRBV12-4 and TRBJ1-1; D is unclear. V lost 7 bases, J lost 7 bases, and 10 bases lay in between. This CDR3 has 11 residues. This chain's CDR3 is CASTTTREAFF. The CDR3 DNA is TGTGCCAGCACCACTACCCGTGAAGCTTTCTTT.

The chain combines TRBV7-6 with TRBJ2-2; 8 bases are a match to TRBD2. CDR3 size: 15 residues. Germline trimming cut 5 bases from V and 6 bases from J; bases unmatched to any gene: 8. Germline lookup yields CDR1 SGHVS and CDR2 FNYEAQ. CDR3 loop: CASSLQAGVSGELFF. In nucleotides, the CDR3 is TGTGCCAGCAGCCTCCAAGCGGGAGTCTCCGGGGAGCTGTTTTTT.

At least ten counts were recorded for this clonotype. This chain links TRBV29-1 with TRBJ2-3; D unresolved. Trimming removed 7 bases from V and 4 bases from J, with 9 bases in between. Germline assignment: CDR1 SQVTM and CDR2 ANQGSEA. The CDR3 has 11 amino acids. The CDR3 DNA reads as TGCAGCGGAGAGGTTTCAGATACGCAGTATTTT. It yields the protein CSGEVSDTQYF.

In this sample, this clonotype turned up a few times. This chain uses TRBV11-2 with TRBJ2-1, with 12 bases fitting TRBD2. J lost 4 bases, V lost 0 bases, and 4 bases had no gene match. This CDR3 region has 17 residues. Germline CDR1 and CDR2: SGHAT and FQNNGV. The CDR3 DNA is TGTGCCAGCAGCTTAGAGAGAGGGACTAGCGGGTACAATGAGCAGTTCTTC. Protein: CASSLERGTSGYNEQFF.

This clonotype showed up just a few times. The V and J genes are TRBV7-2 and TRBJ1-2; tentative D call: TRBD1 (6 bases). Germline lookup yields CDR1 SGHTA and CDR2 FQGNSA. CDR3 length: 14 residues. The V and J ends lost 6 bases and 8 bases respectively, with 19 bases between them. The DNA for the CDR3 is TGTGCCAGCAGTTATACGAGGGGGGAGGGAGGCTACACCTTC. Protein: CASSYTRGEGGYTF.

This chain links TRBV29-1 with TRBJ1-1; D remains ambiguous. V dropped 4 bases and J dropped 1 base, with 7 bases sitting between them. The CDR3 totals 12 residues. Germline values: CDR1 SQVTM, CDR2 ANQGSEA. The CDR3 protein is CSVVGRNTEAFF. CDR3 nucleotides: TGCAGCGTTGTCGGCAGGAACACTGAAGCTTTCTTT.

In this sample, this clonotype turned up many times. The chain is built from TRBV6-2 or TRBV6-3 and TRBJ2-7; 8 bases align to TRBD1. The CDR3 is 14 residues long. Germline assignment: CDR1 MNHEY and CDR2 SVGEGT. Germline trimming cut 6 bases from V and 3 bases from J; bases unmatched to any gene: 7. This CDR3 reads CASRTGVGLYEQYF. CDR3 coding DNA: TGTGCCAGCAGGACAGGGGTTGGTCTCTACGAGCAGTACTTC.

The sample holds a few counts of this clonotype. The genes are TRBV15 and TRBJ2-7, with 12 nucleotides matching TRBD2. This CDR3 region has 16 residues. The V gene's germline CDR1 is LNHNV and CDR2 YYDKDF (reference sequence). The V and J ends lost 2 bases and 6 bases, in that order; junction bases with no gene match: 8. The CDR3 region is CATSRSKTSGSVEQYF. The DNA of the CDR3 is TGTGCCACCAGCAGATCAAAGACTAGCGGGAGTGTCGAGCAGTACTTC.

This clonotype was observed a handful of times. The chain carries TRBV12-3 or TRBV12-4 and TRBJ2-7; weak D call: TRBD1 (5 bases). The CDR3 length is 13 residues. Trimming stripped 3 bases from V and 5 bases from J, with 11 bases between. CDR3 DNA: TGTGCCAGCAGTTTTCAGGGTCCCCACGAGCAGTACTTC. Translated: CASSFQGPHEQYF.

The chain employs TRBV6-2 or TRBV6-3 and TRBJ2-2; TRBD2 matches at 7 bases. This CDR3 spans 16 amino acids. Germline trimming cut 8 bases from V and 3 bases from J; bases unmatched to any gene: 12. Germline V lookup: CDR1 MNHEY, CDR2 SVGEGT. The CDR3 sequence is CASADGGTFYTGELFF. The CDR3 DNA reads TGTGCCAGCGCCGACGGGGGGACCTTCTACACCGGGGAGCTGTTTTTT.

The V gene is TRBV10-2, the J gene TRBJ2-6; D is perhaps TRBD1 (6 bases). Germline V CDR1 and CDR2: WSHSY, SAAADI. Trimming stripped 4 bases from V and 1 base from J, with 20 bases between. CDR3 length equals 19 residues. The CDR3 DNA reads TGCGCCAGCAGTGCATATTCCTCAGGGGAAAGATCTGGGGCCAACGTCCTGACTTTC. Its translation: CASSAYSSGERSGANVLTF.

This clonotype was picked up one time. The chain couples TRBV4-2 to TRBJ2-1; tentatively, D is TRBD1 (6 bases). From germline, CDR1 is LGHNA and CDR2 YNFKEQ. V lost 2 bases and J lost 8, with 16 bases in between. The CDR3 totals 15 residues. In DNA, the CDR3 is TGTGCCAGCAGCCAATCAGGGGCCCTCTCCGATGAGCAGTTCTTC. Translation: CASSQSGALSDEQFF.